What follows are 11 T cell receptor beta chains derived from one specimen sequenced in a study of brain T cells in children with intractable seizures (dated by TCRdb to the early 2020s). What the time point label conveys for this sample: resected brain tissue, or blood drawn just prior to surgery. To prepare the library, the immunoSEQ multiplex PCR assay was applied. TCRdb mirrors the immuneACCESS table, restricted to in-frame sequences. Some clones are absent from its copies; in checked studies, under half trace to an unresolved V gene, and the reason for the others is unknown. The sample yields tens of thousands of clones; roughly 95% were counted once. 0.35% to 0.4% of the sample goes to the ten largest clones. The source material was peripheral blood, sampled at surgery. The origin of the receptors is a boy younger than two with focal cortical dysplasia and intractable seizures.

The chain is built from TRBV12-5 and TRBJ2-3; 10 nucleotides align to TRBD2. The CDR3 is 20 residues long. CDR1 and CDR2 (germline): LGHNT, FRNRAP. The trim removed 0 bases at V and 1 base at J, leaving 13 bases unmatched. The chain's CDR3 is CASGLVNKAGGSSGTDTQYF. CDR3 DNA sequence: TGTGCTAGTGGTTTGGTAAACAAAGCGGGGGGGTCCTCCGGCACAGATACGCAGTATTTT. Looking up the rest from reference TRBV12-5 and TRBJ2-3 gives the full variable domain: DARVTQTPRHKVTEMGQEVTMRCQPILGHNTVFWYRQTMMQGLELLAYFRNRAPLDDSGMPKDRFSAEMPDATLATLKIQPSEPRDSAVYFCASGLVNKAGGSSGTDTQYFGPGTRLTVL.

The genes are TRBV6-5 and TRBJ2-5; D tentatively fits TRBD1 or TRBD2 (7 bases each). Trimming left V 6 bases short and J 7 bases short, with 18 bases between. CDR1 and CDR2 (germline): MNHEY, SVGAGI. The CDR3 runs to 14 residues. The CDR3 DNA reads TGTGCCAGCAGCGTAACAGGGGAGGGGGGGACCCAGTACTTC. This sequence encodes CASSVTGEGGTQYF.

The V and J genes are TRBV4-1 and TRBJ2-5; tentatively, D is TRBD1 (5 bases). CDR1 is MGHRA, CDR2 YSYEKL, per germline. V lost 4 bases, J lost 5 bases, and 11 bases lay in between. CDR3 size: 13 residues. The CDR3 region has the DNA TGCGCCAGCAGCCGACAGTCCCAGGAGACCCAGTACTTC. Amino acid sequence: CASSRQSQETQYF.

The chain has TRBV25-1 and TRBJ2-2; TRBD2 aligns across 12 bases. Germline loops: CDR1 MGHDK, CDR2 SYGVNS. V lost 1 base to trimming and J lost 7 bases; unmatched junction nucleotides: 4. The CDR3 runs 16 residues. CDR3 DNA: TGTGCCAGCAGTGAATCTCTAGCGGGAGGGATCGGGGAGCTGTTTTTT. Its protein is CASSESLAGGIGELFF. Combining the CDR3 with reference TRBV25-1 and TRBJ2-2 gives the whole variable domain EADIYQTPRYLVIGTGKKITLECSQTMGHDKMYWYQQDPGMELHLIHYSYGVNSTEKGDLSSESTVSRIRTEHFPLTLESARPSHTSQYLCASSESLAGGIGELFFGEGSRLTVL.

The rearrangement uses TRBV10-3 and TRBJ2-2; D is ambiguous. Germline V gene lookup returns CDR1 ENHRY and CDR2 SYGVKD. The CDR3 contains 13 residues. V shed 4 bases and J shed 2 bases, with 5 bases lying between them. CDR3 coding DNA: TGTGCCATCAGTGGGCTTAACACCGGGGAGCTGTTTTTT. Translation: CAISGLNTGELFF.

This chain joins TRBV7-6 and TRBJ2-3; D call uncertain. With 9 bases removed from V and 3 bases from J, the gap between germline ends came to 25 bases. Germline V gene data show CDR1 as SGHVS and CDR2 as FNYEAQ. This CDR3 region has 17 residues. CDR3 DNA: TGTGCCAGTACCTCATACCCCCGGCCCAACGAAACAGATACGCAGTATTTT. Translating it yields CASTSYPRPNETDTQYF.

The chain employs TRBV14 and TRBJ1-6; D unclear. This CDR3 is built from 15 residues. Germline V gene sequence: CDR1 SGHDN, CDR2 FVKESK. Trimming took 4 bases from V and 5 from J, leaving 12 bases between them. The CDR3 loop is CASSLRVTDNSPLHF. The CDR3 DNA follows: TGTGCCAGCAGCCTGAGGGTAACGGATAATTCACCCCTCCACTTT.

This clone has a single count. The chain carries TRBV5-8 and TRBJ1-6, with D perhaps TRBD1 (5 bases). CDR3 length: 17 amino acids. Germline V gives CDR1 SGHTS, CDR2 YDEGEE. The V end was cut by 4 bases, the J end by 0 bases, with 14 bases between. The CDR3 DNA sequence: TGTGCCAGCAGCACCGGGACCCAAAGCTCCTATAATTCACCCCTCCACTTT. It encodes CASSTGTQSSYNSPLHF.

The chain links TRBV27 to TRBJ1-2; 7 bases match TRBD1. The V gene's germline CDR1 is MNHEY and CDR2 SMNVEV (reference sequence). Trimming removed 5 bases from V and 4 bases from J; junction bases left unmatched: 10. The CDR3 consists of 15 residues. The CDR3 spells CASSQGQSSFYGYTF. The CDR3 DNA follows: TGTGCCAGCAGTCAGGGACAGAGTTCTTTCTATGGCTACACCTTC.

This chain joins TRBV12-3 or TRBV12-4 and TRBJ1-1; D uncertain. V dropped 5 bases and J dropped 9 bases, with 16 bases sitting between them. This CDR3 comprises 13 residues. The CDR3 coding sequence is TGTGCCAGCAGTCCAGGACGGCCTCCGAAAGCTTTCTTT. It is translated as CASSPGRPPKAFF.

CDR3 amino acids: CASSSPGPDNSPLHF. The CDR3 bases are TGTGCCAGCAGTTCTCCAGGGCCTGATAATTCACCCCTCCACTTT. The chain joins TRBV6-9 to TRBJ1-6, with D maybe TRBD1 (5 bases). V was cut by 4 bases and J by 5 bases, with 12 bases left in between. This CDR3 comprises 15 residues. The germline V gene has CDR1 MNHGY and CDR2 SVAAGI.